This TCR beta chain stems from a study of T cells and Merkel cell carcinoma outcomes. The germline V gene has CDR1 SNHLY and CDR2 FYNNEI. Trimming removed 2 bases at V and 7 bases at J, with 8 bases between. This CDR3 has 12 amino acids. Assay: immunoSEQ multiplex PCR; the TCRdb copy retains only in-frame clones and omits some. Among some 14,000 clones listed, just under 95% were seen once. J is TRBJ1-2 and V is TRBV2; D gene uncertain. The TCR sequence derives from a human donor with Merkel cell carcinoma. The specimen sequenced was tumor tissue from Merkel cell carcinoma. CDR3 in amino acids: CASSERASGYTF. The CDR3 DNA sequence: TGTGCCAGCAGTGAACGCGCGAGTGGCTACACCTTC.